This T cell receptor (beta chain) was sequenced during a study of T cells expressing NK-cell markers. For the study at large: Beta-chain profiling covered CD3+CD56+NKG2C+, CD3+CD56+NKG2C- and CD3+CD56-NKG2C+ sorted subsets. Study observations and caveats: Roughly 6 donors had dominant NKG2C+ clonotypes that comprised about 1.0-7.0% of their CD8+ T cells. Among several donors, these clonotypes also ranked first in the CD3+CD56-NKG2C+ fraction.

Germline V lookup: CDR1 GTSNPN, CDR2 SVGIG (reference sequence). There are 14 residues in the CDR3. On this clonotype itself: Its antigen is currently unknown.

Template switching by 5'RACE with UMIs generated the TCR beta cDNA. TCRdb re-called the 5' RACE reads; one entry per CDR3 protein, DNA not given. This table lists 550,000 or so distinct CDR3 sequences. The J gene is TRBJ2-3, the V gene TRBV30; as DNA is missing, the TRBD2 call by TCRdb cannot be tested. The sequence was collected from a man aged 18 to 29 in good health. Sample: blood T cells: a sorted CD56 or NKG2C T cell subset, CD4+ or CD8+ T cells, or bulk PBMC T cells (not recorded which). This chain's CDR3 is CAWSVGLRADTQYF.